A selection of T cell receptor beta chains follows, all from one sample in a study of blood T cells in healthy people across ages. TCRdb re-called the 5' RACE reads with MiXCR, one entry per CDR3 protein. The table records over a million distinct CDR3 sequences, approximately 26% of them present only once. These data were also filed under a second study, of T cells of mothers and their children.

The material sequenced was blood. The receptors originated from a girl aged 2 to 9 in good health. Each CDR3 is given with its conserved first and last residue. A D gene is named only where the DNA matches it firmly. Clone size is stated in some rows and not others, as once, few, many or a class when expanded.

j_call: TRBJ1-5
v_call: TRBV7-2
d_call: .
clone_size: few
cdr3_nt: TGTGCCAGCAGCTTGACAGGTCCGTTTGTGGGAGCCCAGCATTTT
cdr3_aa: CASSLTGPFVGAQHF

j_call: TRBJ1-5
v_call: TRBV9
d_call: .
clone_size: .
cdr3_nt: TGTGCCAGCAGCGTACAGGGAGGTCAGCCCCAGCATTTT
cdr3_aa: CASSVQGGQPQHF

j_call: TRBJ1-1
v_call: TRBV6-2/TRBV6-3
d_call: .
clone_size: .
cdr3_nt: TGTGCCAGCAGTTACAGGGTTGAAGGCACTGAAGCTTTCTTT
cdr3_aa: CASSYRVEGTEAFF

j_call: TRBJ1-4
v_call: TRBV6-6
d_call: .
clone_size: few
cdr3_nt: TGTGCCAGCAGTCTCTTGGACGGAGAAAAACTGTTTTTT
cdr3_aa: CASSLLDGEKLFF

j_call: TRBJ2-5
v_call: TRBV3-1
d_call: .
clone_size: .
cdr3_nt: TGTGCCAGCAGGACTAAACAAGAGACCCAGTACTTC
cdr3_aa: CASRTKQETQYF

j_call: TRBJ1-1
v_call: TRBV9
d_call: .
clone_size: many
cdr3_nt: TGTGCCAGCAGCCCCTCCTCCGGAGGGGAGAACACTGAAGCTTTCTTT
cdr3_aa: CASSPSSGGENTEAFF

j_call: TRBJ2-6
v_call: TRBV7-9
d_call: TRBD1
clone_size: .
cdr3_nt: TGTGCCAGCAGCTTAGTGGACAGGGCTGGGGCCAACGTCCTGACTTTC
cdr3_aa: CASSLVDRAGANVLTF

j_call: TRBJ1-1
v_call: TRBV10-3
d_call: .
clone_size: few
cdr3_nt: TGTGCCATCAGTGAGGCGGCCCACACTGAAGCTTTCTTT
cdr3_aa: CAISEAAHTEAFF

j_call: TRBJ2-7
v_call: TRBV4-2
d_call: .
clone_size: .
cdr3_nt: TGTGCCAGCAGCCAAGGATCGAGGGTTTACGAGCAGTACTTC
cdr3_aa: CASSQGSRVYEQYF

j_call: TRBJ2-3
v_call: TRBV18
d_call: .
clone_size: .
cdr3_nt: TGTGCCAGCTCTCCGACGGATACTAGCACAGATACGCAGTATTTT
cdr3_aa: CASSPTDTSTDTQYF

j_call: TRBJ2-3
v_call: TRBV27
d_call: TRBD2
clone_size: .
cdr3_nt: TGTGCCAGCAGTTTTTCTAGCGGCCCAGGTGTGGATACGCAGTATTTT
cdr3_aa: CASSFSSGPGVDTQYF

j_call: TRBJ2-6
v_call: TRBV7-9
d_call: TRBD1
clone_size: few
cdr3_nt: TGTGCCAGCAGCTTAGAACCGGGACAGGTGTCTGGGGCCAACGTCCTGACTTTC
cdr3_aa: CASSLEPGQVSGANVLTF

j_call: TRBJ1-4
v_call: TRBV4-1
d_call: .
clone_size: few
cdr3_nt: TGCGCCAGCAGCCGCACCCCTGCGGACAGATTAAATGAAAAACTGTTTTTT
cdr3_aa: CASSRTPADRLNEKLFF

j_call: TRBJ2-5
v_call: TRBV7-9
d_call: .
clone_size: few
cdr3_nt: TGTGCCAGCAGCTCCCCTTTGGGCATCCTAAGGACCCAGTACTTC
cdr3_aa: CASSSPLGILRTQYF

j_call: TRBJ2-2
v_call: TRBV11-2
d_call: .
clone_size: few
cdr3_nt: TGTGCCAGCAGCTTAAGTTCTAACGCCGGGGAGCTGTTTTTT
cdr3_aa: CASSLSSNAGELFF

j_call: TRBJ2-7
v_call: TRBV12-3/TRBV12-4
d_call: TRBD1
clone_size: few
cdr3_nt: TGTGCCAGCAGCCCCCCGGGACAGGGAAACTACGAGCAGTACTTC
cdr3_aa: CASSPPGQGNYEQYF

j_call: TRBJ2-3
v_call: TRBV4-2
d_call: TRBD2
clone_size: .
cdr3_nt: TGTGCCAGCAGCCAAGTTTGGCTAGCGGGAAACACAGATACGCAGTATTTT
cdr3_aa: CASSQVWLAGNTDTQYF

j_call: TRBJ2-3
v_call: TRBV5-1
d_call: .
clone_size: .
cdr3_nt: TGCGCCAGCAGCCCAGCCCCACAGCGCACAGATACGCAGTATTTT
cdr3_aa: CASSPAPQRTDTQYF

j_call: TRBJ1-1
v_call: TRBV12-3/TRBV12-4
d_call: .
clone_size: .
cdr3_nt: TGTGCCAGCAGTTTACGTCAGCCGAACACTGAAGCTTTCTTT
cdr3_aa: CASSLRQPNTEAFF

j_call: TRBJ2-1
v_call: TRBV4-1
d_call: .
clone_size: few
cdr3_nt: TGCGCCAGCAGAGAGTCCGGAATCTACAATGAGCAGTTCTTC
cdr3_aa: CASRESGIYNEQFF

j_call: TRBJ2-1
v_call: TRBV11-2
d_call: .
clone_size: few
cdr3_nt: TGTGCCGGCAGCTTAGGTACGGACAATGAGCAGTTCTTC
cdr3_aa: CAGSLGTDNEQFF

j_call: TRBJ2-5
v_call: TRBV12-3/TRBV12-4
d_call: .
clone_size: few
cdr3_nt: TGTGCCAGCAGCCATCCTTTCAGCGAAGAGACCCAGTACTTC
cdr3_aa: CASSHPFSEETQYF

j_call: TRBJ2-5
v_call: TRBV6-6
d_call: TRBD1
clone_size: .
cdr3_nt: TGTGCCAGCAGGGACAGGGCTAGCGAGTACCAAGAGACCCAGTACTTC
cdr3_aa: CASRDRASEYQETQYF

j_call: TRBJ2-1
v_call: TRBV12-3/TRBV12-4
d_call: .
clone_size: .
cdr3_nt: TGTGCCAGCAGCCGGGGACTCACTGAAGCAAGGGAGCAGTTCTTC
cdr3_aa: CASSRGLTEAREQFF

j_call: TRBJ2-1
v_call: TRBV4-3
d_call: .
clone_size: .
cdr3_nt: TGCGCCAGCAGCCAAGATTGGAGGGGCCCCTACAATGAGCAGTTCTTC
cdr3_aa: CASSQDWRGPYNEQFF

j_call: TRBJ2-7
v_call: TRBV7-2
d_call: TRBD2
clone_size: few
cdr3_nt: TGTGCCAGCAGAAAAAGCGGGGGGCTCTACGAGCAGTACTTC
cdr3_aa: CASRKSGGLYEQYF

j_call: TRBJ2-5
v_call: TRBV20-1
d_call: .
clone_size: few
cdr3_nt: TGCAGTGCTAGGGTCAGGGGACCTCCAGGGGAGACCCAGTACTTC
cdr3_aa: CSARVRGPPGETQYF

j_call: TRBJ2-1
v_call: TRBV7-8
d_call: .
clone_size: many
cdr3_nt: TGTGCCAGCAGCTCACTGGCAGGGAAAAGGGATGAGCAGTTCTTC
cdr3_aa: CASSSLAGKRDEQFF

j_call: TRBJ2-7
v_call: TRBV2
d_call: .
clone_size: few
cdr3_nt: TGTGCCAGCAGCCCCCGACAGGTACTCTACGAGCAGTACTTC
cdr3_aa: CASSPRQVLYEQYF

j_call: TRBJ1-4
v_call: TRBV5-5
d_call: .
clone_size: few
cdr3_nt: TGTGCCAGCAGCTTGCTTCAGAATGAAAAACTGTTTTTT
cdr3_aa: CASSLLQNEKLFF

j_call: TRBJ2-5
v_call: TRBV29-1
d_call: .
clone_size: .
cdr3_nt: TGCAGCGTTGAAGATGGGGGGAGCTCGGAGACCCAGTACTTC
cdr3_aa: CSVEDGGSSETQYF

j_call: TRBJ2-7
v_call: TRBV6-2/TRBV6-3
d_call: .
clone_size: few
cdr3_nt: TGTGCCAGCAGTTACTCTGGGTCGGGTTACGAGCAGTACTTC
cdr3_aa: CASSYSGSGYEQYF

j_call: TRBJ2-7
v_call: TRBV6-5
d_call: TRBD2
clone_size: .
cdr3_nt: TGTGCCAGCAGCGGGGTAGGACTAGCGGGATCGGAGTACTTC
cdr3_aa: CASSGVGLAGSEYF

j_call: TRBJ2-3
v_call: TRBV7-3
d_call: .
clone_size: .
cdr3_nt: TGTGCCAGCAGCTTAACGTTGGAAGATGATACGCAGTATTTT
cdr3_aa: CASSLTLEDDTQYF

j_call: TRBJ1-4
v_call: TRBV28
d_call: TRBD1
clone_size: .
cdr3_nt: TGTGCCAGCAGCTACCTATGCGGACAGGAGCTCGTCTCGGCGGGAAAACTGTTTTTT
cdr3_aa: CASSYLCGQELVSAGKLFF

j_call: TRBJ2-5
v_call: TRBV28
d_call: .
clone_size: few
cdr3_nt: TGTGCCAGCAGTTTAAGTAGCAGCGGAAGCCAAGAGACCCAGTACTTC
cdr3_aa: CASSLSSSGSQETQYF

j_call: TRBJ1-3
v_call: TRBV29-1
d_call: .
clone_size: .
cdr3_nt: TGCAGCGTTGAGCTGGGCCTTGGAAACACCATATATTTT
cdr3_aa: CSVELGLGNTIYF

j_call: TRBJ1-2
v_call: TRBV3-1
d_call: TRBD1
clone_size: .
cdr3_nt: TGTGCCAGCAGCCTCGTGGACAGGGAGGAGGGCTACACCTTC
cdr3_aa: CASSLVDREEGYTF

j_call: TRBJ2-6
v_call: TRBV3-1
d_call: TRBD2
clone_size: .
cdr3_nt: TGTGCCAGCAGCCAACTAGCGGGGGCCCCTGGGGCCAACGTCCTGACTTTC
cdr3_aa: CASSQLAGAPGANVLTF

j_call: TRBJ2-6
v_call: TRBV19
d_call: .
clone_size: .
cdr3_nt: TGTGCCAGTACGGCGGCCTATGGGGCCAACGTCCTGACTTTC
cdr3_aa: CASTAAYGANVLTF